This T cell receptor beta chain was captured in a study of Ad26.COV2.S vaccination and SARS-CoV-2 variants. For the study at large: Intramuscular Ad26.COV2.S at 5x10^10 or 1x10^11 viral particles. Study results and caveats: An underestimation of total T cell responses may have resulted from the TCR breadth and depth analyses. Reported post-vaccination CD8+ and CD4+ T cell responses to spike showed substantial breadth.

With V trimmed by 1 base and J by 7 bases, 4 bases remained unmatched. The CDR3 length is 15 residues. The germline gives CDR1 SGHTA, CDR2 FQGNSA. For this clone: Its specificity is not known.

Some clones are missing from TCRdb's copy, which holds only in-frame ones; the method was immunoSEQ multiplex PCR. Found here are around 380,000 clones, 75% to 90% of them singletons; the top ten hold around 3.4%. Treatment of the sample: 15 to 20 received Ad26.COV2.S at low or high dose, single or two shots; roughly 5 received placebo; per-sample allocation not given. Sampling occurred on day 63 after the first vaccine or placebo injection. The clonotype originates from a person aged 18 to 65 who received the Ad26.COV2.S COVID-19 vaccine or a placebo. The chain uses TRBV7-2 and TRBJ1-2; 12 bases fit TRBD1. The sample in question was peripheral blood, obtained in a trial of Ad26.COV2.S vaccine versus placebo. CDR3 sequence (DNA): TGTGCCAGCAGCTTAGAAGGGACAGGGGGCGGTGGCTACACCTTC. It specifies CASSLEGTGGGGYTF.